This is a list of T cell receptor beta chains from one sample in a study of identical twins. Each CDR3 protein gets one entry after TCRdb re-called the 5' RACE reads with MiXCR. The sample consists of approximately 690,000 distinct CDR3 sequences, around 6.1% of them appearing once. The sequenced material came from naive T cells sorted from blood. The receptor set was obtained from a man between 18 and 35 years old in good health. Both conserved end residues are part of each CDR3. Fields, in order: V gene, clone size, J gene, D gene, CDR3 DNA, CDR3 protein. The D gene is left open where the match is weak. Some rows mark clone size as missing; the rest say once, few, many or name a class of expanded clone.

TRBV10-3,NA,TRBJ2-7,TRBD2,TGTGCCATCAGTGATGGGCTAGCGGGAGCCAAGTTCTACGAGCAGTACTTC,CAISDGLAGAKFYEQYF
TRBV12-3/TRBV12-4,many,TRBJ1-1,TRBD1,TGTGCCAGCAGTTTAGCCGGGACAGTTGAAGCTTTCTTT,CASSLAGTVEAFF
TRBV12-3/TRBV12-4,many,TRBJ2-1,TRBD2,TGTGCCAGCAGTTTCAGAGCGGGAGATGAGCAGTTCTTC,CASSFRAGDEQFF
TRBV12-3/TRBV12-4,many,TRBJ1-2,NA,TGTGCCAGCAGTTTAGCGCCGAGGATCGAGGGCTACACCTTC,CASSLAPRIEGYTF
TRBV29-1,many,TRBJ1-4,NA,TGCAGCGCGTACCTTACAACTAATGAAAAACTGTTTTTT,CSAYLTTNEKLFF
TRBV19,NA,TRBJ2-7,TRBD2,TGTGCCAGTAGTATCTCCACTAGCGGGAGTTCCTACGAGCAGTACTTC,CASSISTSGSSYEQYF
TRBV14,many,TRBJ2-2,NA,TGTGCCAGCAGCCAAGTGAACACCGGGGAGCTGTTTTTT,CASSQVNTGELFF
TRBV6-5,many,TRBJ2-7,NA,TGTGCCACCACAGGGCCGGGGTACGAGCAGTACTTC,CATTGPGYEQYF
TRBV5-1,many,TRBJ2-5,NA,TGCGCCAGCAGCTTGGATACAGGGCCCCAAGAGACCCAGTACTTC,CASSLDTGPQETQYF
TRBV24-1,few,TRBJ2-1,NA,TGTGCCACCAGTGATTTTTCCCGCCAACAGTTCTTC,CATSDFSRQQFF
TRBV12-3/TRBV12-4,many,TRBJ2-7,NA,TGTGCCAGCAGCCGGGAATCCTACGAGCAGTACTTC,CASSRESYEQYF
TRBV19,NA,TRBJ2-2,NA,TGTGCCAGTAGTAGTCAATCCCGCCCTCCTACGCGGAAAGAAGTGGAGCTGTTTTTT,CASSSQSRPPTRKEVELFF
TRBV11-2,few,TRBJ2-3,NA,TGTGCCAGCAGCTCTGGTAGATCACCGGCAGATACGCAGTATTTT,CASSSGRSPADTQYF
TRBV7-6,few,TRBJ2-7,TRBD2,TGTGCCAGCAGCTTACTAGCGGGAGGGGACTACGAGCAGTACTTC,CASSLLAGGDYEQYF
TRBV6-1,many,TRBJ2-7,TRBD2,TGTGCCAGCAGCCACTGGGGACTAGAGGGGGACTACGAGCAGTACTTC,CASSHWGLEGDYEQYF
TRBV6-1,many,TRBJ2-7,NA,TGTGCCAGCAAGCTCCGAGTGGACGAGCAGTACTTC,CASKLRVDEQYF
TRBV7-9,many,TRBJ1-5,TRBD1,TGTGCCAGCAGCTCGGACAGGGTCAATCAGCCCCAGCATTTT,CASSSDRVNQPQHF
TRBV7-9,many,TRBJ2-5,TRBD2,TGTGCCAGCAGCTTAGGGGGGGGGATCGAGACCCAGTACTTC,CASSLGGGIETQYF
TRBV27,NA,TRBJ1-1,NA,TGTGCCAGCAGTTTTCTAGGGGTCGGGGAAGCTTTCTTT,CASSFLGVGEAFF
TRBV6-5,few,TRBJ2-7,TRBD1,TGTGCCAGCAGTTACTCGGGAACAGGGGGCGCGGGGCAGTACTTC,CASSYSGTGGAGQYF
TRBV7-9,many,TRBJ2-1,NA,TGTGCCAGCAGCTCCCTTTTTATGCGAGTTGTGGGCAATGAGCAGTTCTTC,CASSSLFMRVVGNEQFF
TRBV20-1,once,TRBJ1-2,NA,TGCAGTGCTAGAAGGGCGGTTTATGGCTACACCTTC,CSARRAVYGYTF
TRBV5-1,many,TRBJ2-3,TRBD2,TGCGCCAGCAAAAAGCGGGAAGGAGATACGCAGTATTTT,CASKKREGDTQYF
TRBV7-9,NA,TRBJ2-1,NA,TGTGCCAGCAGCTTAGCCCCGGGCCTAAGAGAGGATGAGCAGTTCTTC,CASSLAPGLREDEQFF
TRBV7-8,many,TRBJ2-7,NA,TGTGCCAGCAGCCTAGACCAGGGAGGTGAGGTTGGGTCCTACGAGCAGTACTTC,CASSLDQGGEVGSYEQYF
TRBV20-1,many,TRBJ2-7,TRBD2,TGCAGTGCTGGTGGTTTAGCGGGGAGCTCCTACGAGCAGTACTTC,CSAGGLAGSSYEQYF
TRBV6-1,NA,TRBJ2-3,NA,TGTGCCAGCAGGACCCCCGGAGGGGATACGCAGTATTTT,CASRTPGGDTQYF
TRBV6-1,NA,TRBJ2-2,TRBD2,TGTGCCAGCAGCCGCCCTGGGACTAGCGGGAGGGCCGGGGAGCTGTTTTTT,CASSRPGTSGRAGELFF
TRBV4-1,NA,TRBJ1-6,NA,TGCGCCAGCAGCCAACAGCCGGGGCTATTTTCACCCCTCCACTTT,CASSQQPGLFSPLHF
TRBV24-1,many,TRBJ2-2,TRBD1,TGTGCCACCAGTGATCTCGGACAGGGATTGTTTTTT,CATSDLGQGLFF
TRBV20-1,many,TRBJ2-4,NA,TGCAGTGCTCTTGGCGGGAACCTAGCCAAAAACATTCAGTACTTC,CSALGGNLAKNIQYF
TRBV29-1,many,TRBJ2-1,NA,TGCAGCGCCCTCCGGGGTCCCTACAATGAGCAGTTCTTC,CSALRGPYNEQFF